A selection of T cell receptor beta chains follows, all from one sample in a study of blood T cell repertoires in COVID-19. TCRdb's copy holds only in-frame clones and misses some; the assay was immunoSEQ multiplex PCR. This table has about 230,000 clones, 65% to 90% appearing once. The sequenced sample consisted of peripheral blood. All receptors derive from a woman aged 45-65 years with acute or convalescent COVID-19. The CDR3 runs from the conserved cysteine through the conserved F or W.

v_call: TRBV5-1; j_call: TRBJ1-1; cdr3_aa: CASSWTGRDTEAFF
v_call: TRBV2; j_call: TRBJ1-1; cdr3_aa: CASTKGENTEAFF
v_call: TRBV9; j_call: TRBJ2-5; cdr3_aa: CASSVDHSRGDQGLRETQYF
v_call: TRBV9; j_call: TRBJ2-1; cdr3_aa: CASSDRGVGLMSYNEQFF
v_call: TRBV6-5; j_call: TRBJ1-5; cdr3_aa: CASSLKGFGNQPQHF
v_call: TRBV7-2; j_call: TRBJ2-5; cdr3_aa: CASSSAWQGGTQYF
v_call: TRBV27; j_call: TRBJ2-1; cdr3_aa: CASSLGGRGAYNEQFF
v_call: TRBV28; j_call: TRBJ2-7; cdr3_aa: CASSLYRGSTYEQYF
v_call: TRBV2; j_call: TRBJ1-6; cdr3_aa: CASTGGVADNSPLHF
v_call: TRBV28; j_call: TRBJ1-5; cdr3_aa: CASSPQGMRVNQPQHF
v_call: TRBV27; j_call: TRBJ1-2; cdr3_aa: CASSLKQGSPMGGYTF
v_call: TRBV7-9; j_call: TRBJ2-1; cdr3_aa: CASSSRLVSHNEQFF
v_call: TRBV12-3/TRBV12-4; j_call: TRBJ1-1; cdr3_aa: CASRENRFPEAFF
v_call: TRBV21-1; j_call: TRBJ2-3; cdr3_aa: CPRGEGSTDTQYF
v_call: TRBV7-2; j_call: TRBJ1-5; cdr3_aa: CASSLGGDPRTQPQHF
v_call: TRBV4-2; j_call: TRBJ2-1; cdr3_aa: CASSQGAGPYNEQFF
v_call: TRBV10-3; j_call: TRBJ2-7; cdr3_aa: CAISGKTGGSYEQYF
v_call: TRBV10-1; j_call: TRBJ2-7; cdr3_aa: CASSESGTSGRDEQYF
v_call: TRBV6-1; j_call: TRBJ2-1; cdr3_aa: CASSEASGGLDEQFF
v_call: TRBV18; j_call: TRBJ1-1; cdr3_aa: CASRQGANTEAFF
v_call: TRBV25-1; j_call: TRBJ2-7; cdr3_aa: CASSPPGTHHEQYF
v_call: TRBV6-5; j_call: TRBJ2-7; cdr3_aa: CASMGDSFYEQYF
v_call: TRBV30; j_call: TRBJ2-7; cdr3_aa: CAWSVAGGYEQYF
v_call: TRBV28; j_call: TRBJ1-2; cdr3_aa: CASSPRGPSGYTF
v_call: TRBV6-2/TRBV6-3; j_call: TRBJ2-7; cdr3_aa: CASSYSGGSFGEQYF
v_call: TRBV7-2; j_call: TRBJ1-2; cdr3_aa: CASSSDLRDSYGYTF
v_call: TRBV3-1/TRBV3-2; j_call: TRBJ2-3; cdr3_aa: CASSQVPVLREGDTQYF
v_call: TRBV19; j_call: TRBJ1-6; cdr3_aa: CASSRIGSESPLHF
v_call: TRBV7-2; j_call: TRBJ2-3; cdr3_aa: CASSLKFQRGGDTQYF
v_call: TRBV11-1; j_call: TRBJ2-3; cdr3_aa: CASSQTSGAGTQYF
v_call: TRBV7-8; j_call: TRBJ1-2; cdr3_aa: CASSLASGVGYTF
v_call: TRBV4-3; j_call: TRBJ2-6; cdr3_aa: CASSRDSSGANVLTF
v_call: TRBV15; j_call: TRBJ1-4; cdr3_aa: CATSPMGQGSNWEKLFF
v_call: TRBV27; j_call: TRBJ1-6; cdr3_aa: CASSSSRAGYYNSPLHF
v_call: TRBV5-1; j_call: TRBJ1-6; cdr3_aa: CASSHSGENSPLHF
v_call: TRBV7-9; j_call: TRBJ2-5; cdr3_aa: CASSPGQGQETQYF
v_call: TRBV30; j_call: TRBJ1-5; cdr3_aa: CAWTAGYNQPQHF
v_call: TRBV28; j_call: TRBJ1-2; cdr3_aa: CASSQPGVFGYTF
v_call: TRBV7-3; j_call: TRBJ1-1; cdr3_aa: CASSLNPGGTEAFF
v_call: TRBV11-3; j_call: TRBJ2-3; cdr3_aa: CASSLGFSGTTDTQYF
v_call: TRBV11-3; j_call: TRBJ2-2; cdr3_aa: CASSLGREVDTGELFF
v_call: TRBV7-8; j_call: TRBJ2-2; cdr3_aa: CASSFGQGVGTGELFF
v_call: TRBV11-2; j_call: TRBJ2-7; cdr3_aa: CASSLLPSGGTYEQYF
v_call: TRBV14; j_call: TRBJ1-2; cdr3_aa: CASSQVSGTVGYTF
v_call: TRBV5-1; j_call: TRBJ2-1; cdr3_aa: CASSLGVFGGNLVEQFF
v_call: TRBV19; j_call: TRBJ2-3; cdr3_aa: CASDQHRSSTDTQYF
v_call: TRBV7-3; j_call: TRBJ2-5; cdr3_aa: CASSLSIQETQYF
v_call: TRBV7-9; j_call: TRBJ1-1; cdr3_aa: CASSSPGGNTEAFF
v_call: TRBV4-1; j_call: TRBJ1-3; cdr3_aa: CASSRTGDSGNTIYF
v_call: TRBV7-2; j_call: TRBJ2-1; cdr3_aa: CASTLRTSGGRQFF
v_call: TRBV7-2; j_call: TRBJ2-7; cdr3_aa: CASSPTAPEIYEQYF
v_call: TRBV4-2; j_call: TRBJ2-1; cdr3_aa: CASSQVYATAEQFF
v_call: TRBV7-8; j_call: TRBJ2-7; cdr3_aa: CASSLNGIFYEQYF
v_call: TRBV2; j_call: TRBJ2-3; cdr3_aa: CASREGTAPFLDTQYF
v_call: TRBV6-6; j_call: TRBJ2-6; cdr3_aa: CASSLDRGLSLGANVLTF